The 8 T cell receptor beta chains given below trace back to one sample, sequenced in a study of blood T cell repertoires in COVID-19. Measured with immunoSEQ multiplex PCR; TCRdb has only the in-frame clones, and not every one. The table lists about 160,000 clones, about three quarters of them singletons. Material: peripheral blood. The receptors stem from a man between 65 and 79 years old with acute or convalescent COVID-19.

The V call is TRBV6-6, the J call TRBJ1-5, with 7 bases that match TRBD1. The germline V gene has CDR1 MNHNY and CDR2 SVGAGI (reference sequence). Unmatched junction bases numbered 8, after V lost 7 bases and J lost 5 bases. The CDR3 is 14 amino acids. This CDR3 is CASTARGLHQPQHF. Written as DNA, the CDR3 is TGTGCCAGCACCGCGAGGGGGCTTCATCAGCCCCAGCATTTT.

This clone has a single count. The chain combines TRBV5-1 with TRBJ1-5, with D possibly matching TRBD1 (6 bases). Trimming cost V 4 bases and J 3 bases, with 11 bases left between them. This CDR3 has 14 amino acids. Looked up from germline, CDR1 is SGHRS and CDR2 is YFSETQ. The DNA for the CDR3 is TGCGCCAGCAGCCCGGACAGTCCCAATCAGCCCCAGCATTTT. It encodes CASSPDSPNQPQHF.

The chain uses TRBV28 and TRBJ1-5, with a tentative D call TRBD1 (5 bases). Looked up from germline, CDR1 is MDHEN and CDR2 is SYDVKM. The ends were cut back, 5 bases at V and 5 bases at J, with 7 bases in the middle. This CDR3 has 12 amino acids. The CDR3 loop is CASSRGYQPQHF. Written as DNA, the CDR3 is TGTGCCAGCAGTCGGGGGTATCAGCCCCAGCATTTT.

The chain uses TRBV7-9 and TRBJ2-3; 7 bases line up with TRBD1. Looked up from germline, CDR1 is SEHNR and CDR2 is FQNEAQ (reference sequence). V trimming: 2 bases; J trimming: 1 base; junction bases outside the gene matches: 6. CDR3 length: 16 residues. The CDR3 DNA sequence: TGTGCCAGCAGCTTAATAGGGGGCCGGGGCACAGATACGCAGTATTTT. Its translation: CASSLIGGRGTDTQYF.

This chain connects TRBV19 to TRBJ2-3, with D maybe TRBD2 (5 bases). The CDR3 spans 15 residues. Looked up from germline, CDR1 is LNHDA and CDR2 is SQIVND (reference sequence). V dropped 1 base and J dropped 1 base, with 9 bases sitting between them. The CDR3 reads CASSIGGARTDTQYF. The CDR3 coding sequence is TGTGCCAGTAGTATAGGGGGAGCCCGCACAGATACGCAGTATTTT.

The rearrangement joins TRBV11-2 to TRBJ1-4, with D unresolved. CDR3 size: 16 residues. Trimming removed 5 bases at V and 2 bases at J, with 15 bases between. Germline loops: CDR1 SGHAT, CDR2 FQNNGV. Here the CDR3 reads CASSQRSGITNEKLFF. CDR3 bases: TGTGCCAGCAGCCAACGGTCGGGGATCACTAATGAAAAACTGTTTTTT.

This clone has just a few counts. The V gene is TRBV6-5, the J gene TRBJ2-7; 7 bases map to TRBD1. Germline V gene data show CDR1 as MNHEY and CDR2 as SVGAGI. CDR3 length: 15 amino acids. J was trimmed by 2 bases and V by 7 bases; bases with no gene match: 11. The CDR3 protein is CASTREYRGAYEQYF. DNA of the CDR3: TGTGCCAGCACACGAGAATACAGGGGCGCCTACGAGCAGTACTTC.

This clone was detected only a few times. The V call is TRBV4-3, the J call TRBJ1-1, with D perhaps TRBD1 (5 bases). V was shortened by 1 base and J by 4 bases, with 10 bases between the two germline ends. Germline loops: CDR1 LGHNA, CDR2 YSLEER. This CDR3 is built from 14 residues. This CDR3 is CASSQGVGRTEAFF. The CDR3 nucleotides read TGCGCCAGCAGCCAAGGGGTGGGGCGCACTGAAGCTTTCTTT.